These 13 T cell receptor beta chains came from one sample sequenced in a study of OX40 agonist ivuxolimab in advanced cancers. Sequencing used immunoSEQ multiplex PCR; TCRdb keeps in-frame clones, though not all of them. The sample yields roughly 40,000 clones, about 87% seen once. Sequencing used CD4+ or CD8+ T cells sorted from blood, obtained in a trial of the OX40 agonist ivuxolimab. These receptors were obtained from an adult with an advanced solid tumor such as melanoma, head and neck, liver or kidney cancer.

The chain uses TRBV5-1 and TRBJ2-2, with 14 bases aligning to TRBD2. With 4 bases clipped from V and 4 bases from J, the junction kept 15 bases outside the gene matches. The CDR3 spans 20 residues. Germline V lookup: CDR1 SGHRS, CDR2 YFSETQ. DNA for the CDR3: TGCGCCAGCAGCGCCCTCATCCCGGGACTAGCGGGAGAACGCACCGGGGAGCTGTTTTTT. Amino acid sequence: CASSALIPGLAGERTGELFF.

The gene calls are TRBV2 and TRBJ1-1; 7 bases are a match to TRBD1. J was trimmed by 1 base and V by 11 bases; bases with no gene match: 10. Germline V CDR1 and CDR2: SNHLY, FYNNEI. This CDR3 has 14 residues. CDR3: CADTTGVENTEAFF. CDR3 DNA sequence: TGTGCCGATACAACAGGGGTGGAGAACACTGAAGCTTTCTTT.

The chain combines TRBV28 with TRBJ1-2, with D possibly TRBD1 on 5 matching bases. The CDR3 contains 12 residues. Trimming took 6 bases from V and 4 from J, leaving 9 bases between them. CDR1 is MDHEN and CDR2 is SYDVKM in the germline V gene. CDR3 sequence: CASSRQSYGYTF. The CDR3 DNA reads TGTGCCAGCAGCAGACAGTCCTATGGCTACACCTTC.

V gene TRBV19 combines with J gene TRBJ2-7; D is perhaps TRBD2 (6 bases). Per the germline V gene, CDR1 is LNHDA and CDR2 is SQIVND (reference sequence). Trimming removed 2 bases from V and 6 bases from J, with 11 bases in between. The CDR3 covers 13 residues. As DNA, the CDR3 is TGTGCCAGTAGTATATATGCGGGGACCGAGCAGTACTTC. It yields the protein CASSIYAGTEQYF.

The rearrangement uses TRBV7-2 and TRBJ2-7; perhaps TRBD2 as D (6 bases). V was cut by 7 bases and J by 3 bases, with 19 bases left in between. The CDR3 runs 15 residues. Germline CDR1 is SGHTA and CDR2 is FQGNSA. CDR3 coding DNA: TGTGCCAGCACCTATTCCCCGGGGGAATTCTACGAGCAGTACTTC. Its translation is CASTYSPGEFYEQYF. Combining the CDR3 with reference TRBV7-2 and TRBJ2-7 gives the whole variable domain GAGVSQSPSNKVTEKGKDVELRCDPISGHTALYWYRQSLGQGLEFLIYFQGNSAPDKSGLPSDRFSAERTGGSVSTLTIQRTQQEDSAVYLCASTYSPGEFYEQYFGPGTRLTVT.

The CDR3 region is CASSPASGGHYEQFF. The CDR3 DNA follows: TGTGCCAGCTCACCGGCATCGGGAGGGCACTATGAGCAGTTCTTC. The chain links TRBV18 to TRBJ2-1; TRBD2 matches at 8 bases. Germline-derived CDR1 and CDR2 are KGHSH and LQKENI. This CDR3 region has 15 residues. V was clipped by 3 bases and J by 8 bases; unmatched bases: 9.

The rearrangement joins TRBV6-6 to TRBJ2-7; 10 bases map to TRBD2. Germline values: CDR1 MNHNY, CDR2 SVGAGI (reference sequence). This CDR3 has 15 residues. Trimming took 6 bases from V and 0 from J; bases not matched to a gene: 5. The chain's CDR3 is CASSPSGRASYEQYF. The CDR3 bases are TGTGCCAGCAGCCCCAGCGGGAGGGCCTCCTACGAGCAGTACTTC.

This clone appeared a few times. The chain joins TRBV9 to TRBJ1-1; D uncertain. V dropped 2 bases and J dropped 0 bases, with 5 bases sitting between them. Germline V lookup: CDR1 SGDLS, CDR2 YYNGEE. The CDR3 extends over 13 amino acids. The CDR3 sequence: CASSVTLNTEAFF. DNA for the CDR3: TGTGCCAGCAGCGTGACACTGAACACTGAAGCTTTCTTT.

This chain joins TRBV7-3 and TRBJ2-7; D remains unclear. Trimming took off 8 bases at V and 2 bases at J, with 10 bases between the two ends. The germline V gene encodes CDR1 SGHTA and CDR2 FQGTGA. The CDR3 is 12 residues long. CDR3 amino acids: CASPDLPYEQYF. For the CDR3, the DNA is TGTGCCAGCCCGGACCTACCCTACGAGCAGTACTTC.

The CDR3 DNA reads as TGTGCCAGCAGCTTAGAGCCAAACTCCTACGAGCAGTACTTC. This translates into CASSLEPNSYEQYF. This sequence joins TRBV7-9 and TRBJ2-5; D ambiguous. The J call may be mistaken, given a closer DNA end match to TRBJ2-7. Germline loops: CDR1 SEHNR, CDR2 FQNEAQ (reference sequence). This CDR3 comprises 14 residues.

The genes are TRBV5-4 and TRBJ1-2; D is uncertain. The CDR3 is 13 amino acids. Deletions cut 1 base from V and 7 bases from J, with 11 bases between. Germline CDR1 reads SGHNT; CDR2 reads YYREEE (reference sequence). The CDR3 DNA is TGTGCCAGCAGCTTGCCCTCCTTTTCTGGCTACACCTTC. It yields the protein CASSLPSFSGYTF. Supplemented by reference TRBV5-4 and TRBJ1-2, the full variable domain reads ETGVTQSPTHLIKTRGQQVTLRCSSQSGHNTVSWYQQALGQGPQFIFQYYREEENGRGNFPPRFSGLQFPNYSSELNVNALELDDSALYLCASSLPSFSGYTFGSGTRLTVV.

The chain joins TRBV7-9 to TRBJ1-5, with D unresolved. This CDR3 spans 15 amino acids. V lost 5 bases to trimming and J lost 2 bases, with 13 bases between them. Germline V lookup: CDR1 SEHNR, CDR2 FQNEAQ (reference sequence). CDR3 protein: CASSGGNVGNQPQHF. CDR3 DNA: TGTGCCAGCAGCGGCGGGAATGTGGGCAATCAGCCCCAGCATTTT.

Comments on this clone: At the DNA level, this CDR3 is encoded by other sequences in the same sample as well. The chain recombines TRBV18 with TRBJ2-6, with D uncertain. Trimming left V 1 base short and J 1 base short, with 8 bases between. The CDR3 contains 16 residues. The germline CDR1 and CDR2 sequences are KGHSH and LQKENI. The DNA of the CDR3 is TGTGCCAGCTCACCACTTCAGAGATCTGGGGCCAACGTCCTGACTTTC. Protein product: CASSPLQRSGANVLTF.